The 29 T cell receptor beta chains below were found in one sample sequenced in a study of blood T cell repertoires in COVID-19. The repertoire was sequenced with immunoSEQ multiplex PCR; TCRdb's copy has only in-frame clones and lacks some. The data hold approximately 210,000 clones, with 80% to 85% observed a single time. The sequencing input was peripheral blood. These receptors were collected from a woman at least 80 years old with COVID-19, enrolled during active disease.

The chain has TRBV7-6 and TRBJ1-5; D not resolved. Germline V CDR1 and CDR2: SGHVS, FNYEAQ. V was pared by 2 bases and J by 0 bases, with 8 bases between. This CDR3 is 15 amino acids long. The CDR3 sequence: CASSLFGNSNQPQHF. Here the CDR3 DNA reads TGTGCCAGCAGCTTATTCGGTAATAGCAATCAGCCCCAGCATTTT.

The chain is built from TRBV11-2 and TRBJ2-7, with D perhaps matching TRBD1 (6 bases). Per germline, CDR1 SGHAT and CDR2 FQNNGV. Trimming took off 1 base at V and 3 bases at J, with 10 bases between the two ends. CDR3 size: 14 residues. CDR3 sequence: CASSLAGANYEQYF. The CDR3 nucleotides are TGTGCCAGCAGCTTAGCAGGGGCAAACTACGAGCAGTACTTC.

The V call is TRBV5-1, the J call TRBJ1-4, with a tentative D call TRBD1 (6 bases). There are 15 residues in the CDR3. CDR1 and CDR2 from the germline V gene are SGHRS and YFSETQ. Trimming removed 6 bases from V and 0 bases from J, with 12 bases in between. This CDR3 reads CASTTGAATNEKLFF. DNA of the CDR3: TGCGCCAGCACGACAGGTGCAGCAACTAATGAAAAACTGTTTTTT.

This clone has a handful of counts. V usage is TRBV9 and J usage is TRBJ1-6; 9 nucleotides agree with TRBD1. Germline CDR1 SGDLS, CDR2 YYNGEE. Germline trimming cut 3 bases from V and 9 bases from J; bases unmatched to any gene: 7. CDR3 length: 15 amino acids. CDR3 in amino acids: CASSETGGAGSPLHF. CDR3 sequence (DNA): TGTGCCAGCAGCGAAACAGGGGGCGCAGGTTCACCCCTCCACTTT.

The chain recombines TRBV7-8 with TRBJ1-1; D may be TRBD1 (5 bases). The CDR3 is 11 amino acids. Trimming cost V 5 bases and J 8 bases, with 9 bases left between them. The germline V gene has CDR1 SGHVS and CDR2 FQNEAQ. The DNA of the CDR3 is TGTGCCAGCAGCCGTACAGGAGAAGCTTTCTTT. Its translation is CASSRTGEAFF.

The V and J genes are TRBV7-8 and TRBJ2-7; tentatively, D is TRBD2 (6 bases). The germline V gene has CDR1 SGHVS and CDR2 FQNEAQ. Trimming shortened V by 0 bases and J by 6 bases, and 9 bases separated the two germline ends. There are 13 residues in the CDR3. The CDR3 sequence is CASSLAQGGEQYF. The CDR3 nucleotides are TGTGCCAGCAGCTTAGCGCAGGGAGGCGAGCAGTACTTC.

This chain uses TRBV29-1 with TRBJ1-5, with a tentative D call TRBD1 (6 bases). V was pared by 4 bases and J by 3 bases, with 10 bases between. The CDR3 covers 13 residues. Germline-derived CDR1 and CDR2 are SQVTM and ANQGSEA. The chain's CDR3 is CSVGDTDNQPQHF. CDR3 bases: TGCAGCGTTGGGGACACAGACAATCAGCCCCAGCATTTT.

J is TRBJ2-3 and V is TRBV4-1; 9 bases align to TRBD2. Germline V gene lookup returns CDR1 MGHRA and CDR2 YSYEKL. The ends lost 4 bases at V and 2 bases at J; junction bases unmatched: 13. The CDR3 is 18 residues long. Written as DNA, the CDR3 is TGCGCCAGCAGCCTTACATCCGAGCGGGGGGCTCTCACAGATACGCAGTATTTT. Its translation: CASSLTSERGALTDTQYF.

The chain recombines TRBV9 with TRBJ1-2; a weak D match, TRBD1 (6 bases). Per germline, CDR1 SGDLS and CDR2 YYNGEE. Between the trimmed V and J ends, which lost 6 bases and 8 bases, there was a span of 14 bases. The CDR3 runs to 12 residues. CDR3 residues: CASTTQGRGYTF. CDR3 nucleotide sequence: TGTGCCAGCACTACACAGGGTAGAGGCTACACCTTC.

Only a few counts were recorded for this clone. The J gene is TRBJ1-2, the V gene TRBV5-5; 7 bases agree with TRBD1. This CDR3 has 14 amino acids. The J segment lost 2 bases and the V segment lost 1 base, leaving 2 bases of the junction unmatched. CDR1 SGHKS and CDR2 YYEKEE come from the germline V gene (reference sequence). The CDR3, as DNA: TGTGCCAGCAGCTTGACAGGGGAAAACTATGGCTACACCTTC. This codes for CASSLTGENYGYTF.

This clone has just one count. The chain joins TRBV5-1 to TRBJ2-5; 9 bases fit TRBD1. Germline CDR1 SGHRS, CDR2 YFSETQ. This CDR3 is 16 amino acids long. With 4 bases clipped from V and 5 bases from J, the junction kept 12 bases outside the gene matches. The DNA for the CDR3 is TGCGCCAGCAGCCCGGGACAGGGAATCCTGGGGGAGACCCAGTACTTC. Translating gives CASSPGQGILGETQYF.

The chain recombines TRBV7-2 with TRBJ1-4, with TRBD1 as a possible D gene (5 bases). Germline V gene data show CDR1 as SGHTA and CDR2 as FQGNSA. The CDR3 loop spans 15 amino acids. V lost 4 bases and J 5 bases, leaving 14 bases between the germline ends. CDR3 coding DNA: TGTGCCAGCAGCTACGACAGAGGTCGGAATGAAAAACTGTTTTTT. Its protein is CASSYDRGRNEKLFF.

The CDR3 loop is CASSLQGAGEKLFF. The DNA of the CDR3 is TGTGCCAGCAGCTTGCAGGGGGCCGGGGAAAAACTGTTTTTT. This sequence joins TRBV5-4 and TRBJ1-4; TRBD1 matches 8 bases. V shed 1 base and J 8 bases; nucleotides not matched to a gene: 4. The CDR3 runs to 14 residues. Germline loops: CDR1 SGHNT, CDR2 YYREEE (reference sequence).

The chain uses TRBV10-1 and TRBJ2-2, with no clear D. Germline V lookup: CDR1 WNHNN, CDR2 SYGVQD (reference sequence). This CDR3 contains 12 residues. The V end was cut by 3 bases, the J end by 6 bases, with 5 bases between. This CDR3 is CASSDPAGELFF. CDR3 nucleotides: TGCGCCAGCAGTGATCCGGCCGGGGAGCTGTTTTTT.

The V gene is TRBV5-1, the J gene TRBJ2-7; 11 bases match TRBD1. The trim removed 4 bases at V and 6 bases at J, leaving 6 bases unmatched. This CDR3 is 14 amino acids long. The germline gives CDR1 SGHRS, CDR2 YFSETQ. CDR3 nucleotide sequence: TGCGCCAGCAGCACGGGGACAGGGGGAGTCGAGCAGTACGTC. Its translation: CASSTGTGGVEQYV.

The chain carries TRBV28 and TRBJ2-6, with 8 bases identical to TRBD1. The CDR3 has 15 residues. Germline CDR1 MDHEN, CDR2 SYDVKM. V lost 5 bases, J lost 2 bases, and 2 bases stayed unmatched. CDR3 DNA sequence: TGTGCCAGCAGTACCAGGGGGCCTGGGGCCAACGTCCTGACTTTC. It encodes CASSTRGPGANVLTF.

CDR3 DNA sequence: TGTGCCAGCAGCGTAGCATGGACAGGGGCCTACGAGCAGTACTTC. It codes for CASSVAWTGAYEQYF. The genes are TRBV9 and TRBJ2-7; TRBD1 agrees at 9 bases. The CDR3 is 15 residues long. The junction had 3 bases not matched to a gene; V was cut back by 0 bases and J by 2 bases. CDR1 and CDR2 (germline): SGDLS, YYNGEE.

This rearrangement joins TRBV18 to TRBJ1-1; D is possibly TRBD1 (5 bases). This CDR3 spans 13 amino acids. Per germline, CDR1 KGHSH and CDR2 LQKENI. With 6 bases removed from V and 4 bases from J, the gap between germline ends came to 12 bases. CDR3 residues: CASSQGVSTEAFF. The CDR3 nucleotides read TGTGCCAGCTCTCAAGGGGTTTCCACTGAAGCTTTCTTT.

This clone was observed a handful of times. The CDR3 coding sequence is TGCGCCAGCAGCTCGGGACAGACTAATTCACCCCTCCACTTT. Translating gives CASSSGQTNSPLHF. V is TRBV5-1 and J is TRBJ1-6; 7 bases are a match to TRBD1. The germline V gene encodes CDR1 SGHRS and CDR2 YFSETQ. Trimming removed 3 bases from V and 6 bases from J; junction bases left unmatched: 3. This CDR3 contains 14 residues.

The genes are TRBV3-1 (or the pseudogene TRBV3-2) and TRBJ1-5; a possible D gene is TRBD1 (5 bases). Between the trimmed V and J ends, which lost 4 bases and 9 bases, there was a span of 16 bases. This CDR3 is 14 amino acids long. Germline loops: CDR1 LGHDT, CDR2 YNNKEL (reference sequence). CDR3 protein: CASSPSTAGRPQHF. In DNA, the CDR3 is TGTGCCAGCAGCCCGTCAACGGCGGGACGGCCCCAGCATTTT.

The rearrangement uses TRBV9 and TRBJ2-2, with unresolved D. The ends were cut back, 0 bases at V and 4 bases at J, with 10 bases in the middle. This CDR3 region has 15 residues. Germline V gene lookup returns CDR1 SGDLS and CDR2 YYNGEE. Written as DNA, the CDR3 is TGTGCCAGCAGCGTAGCAGGAATGACCACCGGGGAGCTGTTTTTT. Its protein is CASSVAGMTTGELFF.

The gene calls are TRBV4-3 and TRBJ2-7; D possibly corresponds to TRBD1 (5 bases). Germline values: CDR1 LGHNA, CDR2 YSLEER. V lost 0 bases and J 2 bases, leaving 14 bases between the germline ends. This CDR3 has 16 residues. This CDR3 reads CASSQETRAYPYEQYF. Here the CDR3 DNA reads TGCGCCAGCAGCCAAGAAACCAGGGCTTACCCCTACGAGCAGTACTTC.

The V and J genes are TRBV7-2 and TRBJ1-6; 9 positions match TRBD1. Germline V lookup: CDR1 SGHTA, CDR2 FQGNSA. CDR3 length: 15 amino acids. With 2 bases clipped from V and 10 bases from J, the junction kept 6 bases outside the gene matches. The CDR3 nucleotides are TGTGCCAGCAGCTTACCGGGACAGGGAGACTCACCCCTCCACTTT. It is translated as CASSLPGQGDSPLHF. The whole variable domain, filled in from reference TRBV7-2 and TRBJ1-6, reads GAGVSQSPSNKVTEKGKDVELRCDPISGHTALYWYRQSLGQGLEFLIYFQGNSAPDKSGLPSDRFSAERTGGSVSTLTIQRTQQEDSAVYLCASSLPGQGDSPLHFGNGTRLTVT.

V is TRBV5-6 and J is TRBJ2-5, with TRBD1 matching 12 bases. V shed 0 bases, J shed 4 bases, and the junction held 7 bases outside the gene matches. The CDR3 runs 17 residues. CDR1 is SGHDT and CDR2 is YYEEEE in the germline V gene. In DNA form, the CDR3 reads TGTGCCAGCAGCTTGGTGGGACAGGGGGCAGGGCGAGAGACCCAGTACTTC. Its protein is CASSLVGQGAGRETQYF.

V and J are TRBV6-6 and TRBJ2-3; TRBD2 matches 7 bases. CDR1 is MNHNY, CDR2 SVGAGI, per germline (reference sequence). This CDR3 contains 18 residues. V lost 6 bases, J lost 3 bases, and 18 bases stayed unmatched. Here the CDR3 DNA reads TGTGCCAGCAGCCGAAACCCCCTCGGGAGGAGAGGTACAGATACGCAGTATTTT. Its protein is CASSRNPLGRRGTDTQYF.

CDR3 region: CASSLTGTYEQYF. The CDR3 DNA follows: TGCGCCAGCAGCCTGACAGGTACCTACGAGCAGTACTTC. The chain recombines TRBV5-1 with TRBJ2-7, with D perhaps matching TRBD1 (6 bases). Trimming removed 4 bases at V and 2 bases at J, with 10 bases between. The CDR3 has 13 amino acids. The V gene's germline CDR1 is SGHRS and CDR2 YFSETQ.

V gene TRBV25-1 combines with J gene TRBJ1-5, with TRBD1 as a possible D gene (6 bases). This CDR3 spans 14 amino acids. Germline V CDR1 and CDR2: MGHDK, SYGVNS. With 3 bases removed from V and 3 bases from J, the gap between germline ends came to 9 bases. The CDR3 loop is CASSETGYNQPQHF. CDR3 nucleotide sequence: TGTGCCAGCAGTGAGACAGGTTACAATCAGCCCCAGCATTTT.

The chain has TRBV30 and TRBJ1-2; 7 bases match TRBD1. This CDR3 region has 14 residues. Germline CDR1 and CDR2: GTSNPN and SVGIG (reference sequence). V shed 2 bases, J shed 4 bases, and the junction held 7 bases outside the gene matches. CDR3 bases: TGTGCCTGGAGTCGGGACAGCATTCTCTATGGCTACACCTTC. It translates to CAWSRDSILYGYTF.

The rearrangement links TRBV3-1 (or the pseudogene TRBV3-2) to TRBJ2-3; tentative D call: TRBD1 (5 bases). Germline lookup yields CDR1 LGHDT and CDR2 YNNKEL (reference sequence). Trimming cost V 2 bases and J 6 bases, with 15 bases left between them. The CDR3 is 15 residues long. This chain's CDR3 is CASSQTTGRGDTQYF. The DNA for the CDR3 is TGTGCCAGCAGCCAAACTACAGGTCGTGGGGATACGCAGTATTTT.